Sequencing of this T cell receptor (beta chain) was carried out in a study of blood T cell repertoires in COVID-19. Study-wide background: The origin of the acute and convalescent COVID-19 samples was the United States, Italy and Spain. The cDNA or gDNA used as material had been derived from T cells, B-cell-depleted T cells, or PBMCs.

V was pared by 4 bases and J by 4 bases, with 8 bases of the junction left unmatched. The germline CDR1 and CDR2 sequences are MNHEY and SMNVEV (reference sequence). This CDR3 has 15 amino acids. In the authors' workflow: Reference gene primer amplification gave estimated nucleated cell counts. Clones were sequenced by immunoSEQ multiplex PCR, and TCRdb holds only the in-frame ones, with some missing. V, J and clone size are taken as reported in that table, and D and trimming were inferred from the DNA itself. This sample carries 150,000 to 200,000 clones, approximately 85% of them seen once, and the ten largest clones take approximately 9.8%.

The rearrangement joins TRBV27 to TRBJ2-7; TRBD2 matches at 9 bases. This receptor was obtained from a woman of 80 years or more with acute or convalescent COVID-19. Sequencing used peripheral blood. The CDR3 loop reads CASSSPAGGIYEQYF. DNA of the CDR3: TGTGCCAGCAGTTCACCTGCGGGAGGGATTTACGAGCAGTACTTC.